This T cell receptor (beta chain) was sequenced for a study of shared clonotypes between healthy human individuals. About the study: The study enrolled a couple of women and a few men aged 18 to 49.

V was cut by 1 base and J by 7 bases, with 17 bases left in between. This CDR3 region has 16 residues. From germline, CDR1 is SEHNR and CDR2 FQNEAQ (reference sequence). Libraries were prepared by immunoSEQ multiplex PCR; TCRdb keeps only in-frame clonotypes and omits some of them. This table holds about 2.5 million clones, less than 95% found once. The clonotype originates from a young man in good health. Some clones in this sample may be carry-over from other donors' samples. This chain uses TRBV7-9 with TRBJ2-1, with D tentatively TRBD1 (5 bases). Sequencing was carried out using naive CD4+ T cells from PBMCs. Stated subset: CD45RA+ positively selected. CDR3 region: CASSLGRWAGPNEQFF. The CDR3 nucleotides are TGTGCCAGCAGCTTAGGTCGGTGGGCAGGGCCGAATGAGCAGTTCTTC.